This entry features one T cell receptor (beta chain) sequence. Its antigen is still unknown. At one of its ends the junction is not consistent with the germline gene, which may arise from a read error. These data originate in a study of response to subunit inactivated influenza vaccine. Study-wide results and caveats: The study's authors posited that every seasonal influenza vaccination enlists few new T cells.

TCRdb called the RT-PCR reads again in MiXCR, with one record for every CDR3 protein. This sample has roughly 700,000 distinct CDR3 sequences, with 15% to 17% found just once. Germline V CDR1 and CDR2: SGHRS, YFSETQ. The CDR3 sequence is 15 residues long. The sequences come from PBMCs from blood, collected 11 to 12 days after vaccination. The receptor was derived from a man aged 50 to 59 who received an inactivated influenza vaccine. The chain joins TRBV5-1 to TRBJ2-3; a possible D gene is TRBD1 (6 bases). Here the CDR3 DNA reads TGCCCCAGCAGCGCCAGACAGGCCAGCACAGATACGCAGTATTTT. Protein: CPSSARQASTDTQYF.